This entry features one TCR beta chain sequence. Its specificity is unknown. The sample originates from a study of cytomegalovirus exposure and HLA in healthy donors. Points from the study as a whole: CMV serostatus stood as the only immune exposure information on hand. Highest at DRB1 and lowest at HLA-C, TCR association rates differed among HLA loci in a later analysis.

Both 60 Vbeta primers and 13 Jbeta primers went into the PCR. The assay was immunoSEQ multiplex PCR, and TCRdb's table has in-frame clones only and misses some. The table lists about 140,000 clones, approximately 84% of them singletons. The CDR3 is 17 amino acids. Trimming removed 4 bases from V and 4 bases from J; junction bases left unmatched: 11. The germline V gene has CDR1 SEHNR and CDR2 FQNEAQ (reference sequence). Sequencing used PBMCs. This clonotype was sampled from a man in his thirties or forties in good health and CMV-seropositive. The V gene is TRBV7-9, the J gene TRBJ2-3; 10 nucleotides match TRBD1. This CDR3 is CASSSGDRGFWADTQYF. CDR3 in DNA: TGTGCCAGCAGCTCGGGGGACAGGGGATTTTGGGCAGATACGCAGTATTTT.